The 26 T cell receptor beta chains given below trace back to one sample, sequenced in a study of blood T cell repertoires in COVID-19. Measured with immunoSEQ multiplex PCR; TCRdb has only the in-frame clones, and not every one. This table holds about 260,000 clones, roughly 83% found once. Specimen: peripheral blood. These receptor sequences come from a man between 60 and 75 years old who had recovered from COVID-19.

The CDR3 spells CASSPPGGGGYTF. For the CDR3, the DNA is TGTGCCAGCAGCCCCCCCGGCGGGGGCGGCTACACCTTC. The J gene is TRBJ1-2, the V gene TRBV3-1 (or the pseudogene TRBV3-2); a possible D gene is TRBD1 (6 bases). Trimming left V 4 bases short and J 8 bases short, with 14 bases between. The CDR3 consists of 13 residues. From germline, CDR1 is LGHDT and CDR2 YNNKEL (reference sequence).

The chain links TRBV7-2 to TRBJ1-4, with 11 bases fitting TRBD1. Germline V gene sequence: CDR1 SGHTA, CDR2 FQGNSA. CDR3 length: 16 amino acids. The V and J ends lost 1 base and 7 bases, in that order; junction bases with no gene match: 5. As DNA, the CDR3 is TGTGCCAGCAGCTTAGGAGGGACAGGGGGGCGTGAAAAACTGTTTTTT. Translating it yields CASSLGGTGGREKLFF.

The genes are TRBV28 and TRBJ2-7; TRBD1 aligns across 9 bases. V shed 6 bases, J shed 3 bases, and the junction held 9 bases outside the gene matches. The CDR3 consists of 15 residues. CDR1 is MDHEN and CDR2 is SYDVKM in the germline V gene. The chain's CDR3 is CASREGQGIVYEQYF. CDR3 in DNA: TGTGCCAGCAGGGAGGGACAGGGCATCGTCTACGAGCAGTACTTC.

This clone showed up just a few times. V is TRBV5-8 and J is TRBJ2-5, with TRBD1 matching 8 bases. The CDR3 has 14 residues. The V and J ends lost 2 bases and 3 bases, in that order; junction bases with no gene match: 3. From germline, CDR1 is SGHTS and CDR2 YDEGEE. DNA of the CDR3: TGTGCCAGCAGCTTAAGGACAGGGAAAGAGACCCAGTACTTC. This gives the protein CASSLRTGKETQYF.

The chain employs TRBV7-2 and TRBJ2-3; TRBD2 is a possible D gene (6 bases). V dropped 4 bases and J dropped 4 bases, with 18 bases sitting between them. CDR3 size: 16 residues. Germline V gene lookup returns CDR1 SGHTA and CDR2 FQGNSA. DNA for the CDR3: TGTGCCAGCAGCTCCCATACCGGAAGGAGGGCAGATACGCAGTATTTT. This gives the protein CASSSHTGRRADTQYF.

This clone was counted a single time. The chain has TRBV5-8 and TRBJ1-1; TRBD1 aligns across 8 bases. The J segment lost 4 bases and the V segment lost 4 bases, leaving 9 bases of the junction unmatched. Germline V lookup: CDR1 SGHTS, CDR2 YDEGEE. CDR3 length: 15 residues. The CDR3 spells CASSSYRGVGTEAFF. CDR3 nucleotide sequence: TGTGCCAGCAGCAGTTACAGGGGGGTGGGCACTGAAGCTTTCTTT.

This clone was detected only a few times. The chain carries TRBV12-3 or TRBV12-4 and TRBJ1-5; the D gene is possibly TRBD1 (5 bases). Trimming removed 5 bases from V and 3 bases from J, with 8 bases in between. This CDR3 comprises 13 residues. CDR3 residues: CASSQGLNQPQHF. For the CDR3, the DNA is TGTGCCAGCAGTCAGGGCCTCAATCAGCCCCAGCATTTT.

The chain combines TRBV4-2 with TRBJ1-3; unclear D gene. Trimming removed 3 bases from V and 0 bases from J, with 15 bases in between. The CDR3 length is 17 residues. The V gene's germline CDR1 is LGHNA and CDR2 YNFKEQ. Here the CDR3 DNA reads TGTGCCAGCAGCCAGACCGGACGGAGGAGCTCTGGAAACACCATATATTTT. As protein: CASSQTGRRSSGNTIYF.

This sequence joins TRBV15 and TRBJ2-7; TRBD2 might be the D (6 bases). The CDR3 is 13 residues long. CDR1 and CDR2 (germline): LNHNV, YYDKDF (reference sequence). Trimming took off 0 bases at V and 3 bases at J, with 6 bases between the two ends. The DNA for the CDR3 is TGTGCCACCAGCAGAGAGGAGGGCTACGAGCAGTACTTC. Translating it yields CATSREEGYEQYF.

J is TRBJ2-5 and V is TRBV7-9; TRBD2 aligns across 12 bases. CDR3 length: 15 amino acids. V shed 5 bases, J shed 2 bases, and the junction held 3 bases outside the gene matches. Germline V gene data show CDR1 as SEHNR and CDR2 as FQNEAQ (reference sequence). CDR3 sequence reads: CASSQGLAGQETQYF. The CDR3 DNA follows: TGTGCCAGCAGCCAAGGACTAGCGGGACAAGAGACCCAGTACTTC.

This clone has a single count. The chain is built from TRBV19 and TRBJ2-5; 7 bases are shared with TRBD2. The CDR3 has 15 residues. Germline lookup yields CDR1 LNHDA and CDR2 SQIVND (reference sequence). Unmatched junction bases numbered 4, after V lost 1 base and J lost 2 bases. CDR3 protein: CASSIASSGQETQYF. CDR3 nucleotide sequence: TGTGCCAGTAGTATAGCATCTAGCGGACAAGAGACCCAGTACTTC.

The chain has TRBV9 and TRBJ1-6; 8 bases align to TRBD1. Germline CDR1 SGDLS, CDR2 YYNGEE. This CDR3 comprises 20 residues. V shed 4 bases, J shed 0 bases, and the junction held 15 bases outside the gene matches. This chain's CDR3 is CASSTGQGAFTSSYNSPLHF. CDR3 coding DNA: TGTGCCAGCAGCACCGGGCAGGGGGCATTTACGAGCTCCTATAATTCACCCCTCCACTTT. Complete variable domain (other parts from reference TRBV9 and TRBJ1-6): DSGVTQTPKHLITATGQRVTLRCSPRSGDLSVYWYQQSLDQGLQFLIQYYNGEERAKGNILERFSAQQFPDLHSELNLSSLELGDSALYFCASSTGQGAFTSSYNSPLHFGNGTRLTVT.

The rearrangement joins TRBV20-1 to TRBJ2-3, with no clear D. Trimming pared 4 bases from V and 6 bases from J, leaving 8 bases between. The CDR3 is made up of 11 amino acids. CDR1 and CDR2 (germline): DFQATT, SNEGSKA (reference sequence). CDR3 sequence (DNA): TGCAGTGCTACCCTAGTTGATACGCAGTATTTT. As protein: CSATLVDTQYF.

The chain carries TRBV5-4 and TRBJ2-5; D is unresolved. Germline V CDR1 and CDR2: SGHNT, YYREEE (reference sequence). V was cut by 4 bases and J by 5 bases, with 15 bases left in between. The CDR3 totals 14 residues. The CDR3 DNA is TGTGCCAGCAGCCGAAGGAACAGTGGGGAGACCCAGTACTTC. Translation: CASSRRNSGETQYF.

This clone was seen only a few times. The chain recombines TRBV2 with TRBJ2-2, with TRBD2 matching 8 bases. Trimming took 6 bases from V and 3 from J; bases not matched to a gene: 9. CDR1 and CDR2 from the germline V gene are SNHLY and FYNNEI. This CDR3 has 16 amino acids. In DNA form, the CDR3 reads TGTGCCAGCAGACAGAGCGGGAGTAGGGACACCGGGGAGCTGTTTTTT. This sequence encodes CASRQSGSRDTGELFF.

J is TRBJ1-5 and V is TRBV6-2 or TRBV6-3; TRBD1 might be the D (6 bases). The ends were cut back, 5 bases at V and 4 bases at J, with 15 bases in the middle. Per the germline V gene, CDR1 is MNHEY and CDR2 is SVGEGT. The CDR3 covers 15 residues. In nucleotides, the CDR3 is TGTGCCAGCAGTGGAAACAGGGTAAGAAATCAGCCCCAGCATTTT. Protein sequence: CASSGNRVRNQPQHF.

V and J are TRBV6-5 and TRBJ1-2, with TRBD1 identical over 7 bases. CDR3 length equals 14 residues. V lost 6 bases to trimming and J lost 2 bases; unmatched junction nucleotides: 6. Germline lookup yields CDR1 MNHEY and CDR2 SVGAGI. Written as DNA, the CDR3 is TGTGCCAGCAGAGATTCACAGGGGAACTATGGCTACACCTTC. Residues: CASRDSQGNYGYTF.

The rearrangement uses TRBV5-8 and TRBJ1-2, with D perhaps TRBD1 (6 bases). The CDR3 covers 11 residues. The germline CDR1 and CDR2 sequences are SGHTS and YDEGEE. The V end lost 7 bases, the J end lost 7 bases, and 11 bases lay between the germline ends. For the CDR3, the DNA is TGTGCCAGCCAAGGGGGTAGTGGCTACACCTTC. Protein sequence: CASQGGSGYTF.

V and J are TRBV23-1 and TRBJ1-2; TRBD1 might be the D (6 bases). TRBV23-1 belongs to the ORF category, with a function that is uncertain. The CDR3 spans 15 residues. With 2 bases removed from V and 3 bases from J, the gap between germline ends came to 13 bases. The CDR3 here is CASSQTGSMDYGYTF. The DNA of the CDR3 is TGCGCCAGCAGTCAAACAGGGTCTATGGACTATGGCTACACCTTC.

The chain recombines TRBV7-3 with TRBJ2-1, with 11 bases aligning to TRBD2. This CDR3 region has 18 residues. The germline CDR1 and CDR2 sequences are SGHTA and FQGTGA. Trimming took 1 base from V and 0 from J; bases not matched to a gene: 5. The CDR3 here is CASSLISLAGDSYNEQFF. The CDR3 DNA sequence: TGTGCCAGCAGCTTAATATCACTAGCGGGGGACTCCTACAATGAGCAGTTCTTC. The variable domain in full, completed from reference TRBV7-3 and TRBJ2-1, reads GAGVSQTPSNKVTEKGKYVELRCDPISGHTALYWYRQSLGQGPEFLIYFQGTGAADDSGLPNDRFFAVRPEGSVSTLKIQRTERGDSAVYLCASSLISLAGDSYNEQFFGPGTRLTVL.

V and J are TRBV5-1 and TRBJ2-3, with 12 bases that match TRBD2. Germline loops: CDR1 SGHRS, CDR2 YFSETQ. This CDR3 region has 16 residues. V lost 4 bases to trimming and J lost 1 base; unmatched junction nucleotides: 4. CDR3 in DNA: TGCGCCAGCAGCAGAAGGACTAGCGGGGGCACAGATACGCAGTATTTT. The encoded protein is CASSRRTSGGTDTQYF.

The gene calls are TRBV27 and TRBJ2-4, with 13 nucleotides matching TRBD2. CDR1 and CDR2 from the germline V gene are MNHEY and SMNVEV (reference sequence). The CDR3 loop spans 16 amino acids. The trim removed 6 bases at V and 3 bases at J, leaving 5 bases unmatched. CDR3 in amino acids: CASSPGLAGDKNIQYF. In nucleotides, the CDR3 is TGTGCCAGCAGCCCAGGACTAGCGGGGGACAAAAACATTCAGTACTTC.

The chain couples TRBV11-3 to TRBJ2-1; tentatively, D is TRBD1 (6 bases). The germline V gene has CDR1 SGHNT and CDR2 YENEEA. CDR3 size: 14 residues. V was shortened by 4 bases and J by 2 bases, with 9 bases between the two germline ends. CDR3 sequence: CASSSGQPYNEQFF. The CDR3 bases are TGTGCCAGCAGCTCCGGACAGCCCTACAATGAGCAGTTCTTC.

V usage is TRBV6-5 and J usage is TRBJ1-1, with D tentatively TRBD1 (6 bases). V was cut by 2 bases and J by 2 bases, with 9 bases left in between. Germline V gene data show CDR1 as MNHEY and CDR2 as SVGAGI. CDR3 length equals 14 residues. Here the CDR3 DNA reads TGTGCCAGCAGTTACGAGGGACAAAACACTGAAGCTTTCTTT. Amino acid sequence: CASSYEGQNTEAFF.

Here the CDR3 reads CASSFSRGGAKNIQYF. The CDR3 nucleotides read TGTGCCAGCAGCTTTAGTCGGGGGGGCGCCAAAAACATTCAGTACTTC. The chain employs TRBV7-2 and TRBJ2-4, with 8 bases identical to TRBD2. From germline, CDR1 is SGHTA and CDR2 FQGNSA. The CDR3 is made up of 16 amino acids. V lost 3 bases and J lost 1; bases outside the gene matches: 5.

The V and J genes are TRBV6-5 and TRBJ2-7, with D perhaps matching TRBD2 (5 bases). In germline, CDR1 is MNHEY, CDR2 SVGAGI. The V and J ends lost 2 bases and 5 bases respectively, with 16 bases between them. The CDR3 is 15 amino acids. The CDR3 region has the DNA TGTGCCAGCAGTTACCAGGCGGGCGATGCTAACGAGCAGTACTTC. This gives the protein CASSYQAGDANEQYF.